This TCR beta chain derives from a study of T cell clones after liver transplantation. Only in-frame clones appear in the TCRdb table, and some are missing; sequencing was by immunoSEQ multiplex PCR. Of 68,000 or so clones detected, 85% to 95% appear once; the ten largest clones hold less than 1%. Study-wide results and caveats: Graft donor-reactive T cells may have migrated into the graft rather than being deleted.

Points on this clone: Its antigen is still unknown.

In germline, CDR1 is SNHLY, CDR2 FYNNEI. There are 15 residues in the CDR3. V was pared by 3 bases and J by 7 bases, with 19 bases between. The sequences come from CD4+ T cells from blood, collected 25 months after liver transplant. This rearrangement joins TRBV2 to TRBJ2-7; D ambiguous. The receptor was isolated from a human patient who received a liver transplant. Some T cells may trace back to the graft donor. The CDR3 nucleotides read TGTGCCAGCAGTGAGTCGACACTCCCGAGTACGGAGCAGTACTTC. Protein product: CASSESTLPSTEQYF.